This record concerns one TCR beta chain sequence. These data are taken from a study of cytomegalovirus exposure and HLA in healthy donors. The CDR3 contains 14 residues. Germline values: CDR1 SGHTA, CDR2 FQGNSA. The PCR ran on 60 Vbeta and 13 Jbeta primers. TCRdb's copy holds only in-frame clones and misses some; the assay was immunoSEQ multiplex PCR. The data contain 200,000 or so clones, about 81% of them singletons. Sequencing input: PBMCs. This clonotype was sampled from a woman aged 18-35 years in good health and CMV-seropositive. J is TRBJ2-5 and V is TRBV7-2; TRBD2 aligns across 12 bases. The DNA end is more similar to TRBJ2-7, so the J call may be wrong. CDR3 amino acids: CASSPLAGGYEQYF. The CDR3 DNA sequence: TGTGCCAGCAGCCCCCTAGCGGGGGGGTACGAGCAGTACTTC.